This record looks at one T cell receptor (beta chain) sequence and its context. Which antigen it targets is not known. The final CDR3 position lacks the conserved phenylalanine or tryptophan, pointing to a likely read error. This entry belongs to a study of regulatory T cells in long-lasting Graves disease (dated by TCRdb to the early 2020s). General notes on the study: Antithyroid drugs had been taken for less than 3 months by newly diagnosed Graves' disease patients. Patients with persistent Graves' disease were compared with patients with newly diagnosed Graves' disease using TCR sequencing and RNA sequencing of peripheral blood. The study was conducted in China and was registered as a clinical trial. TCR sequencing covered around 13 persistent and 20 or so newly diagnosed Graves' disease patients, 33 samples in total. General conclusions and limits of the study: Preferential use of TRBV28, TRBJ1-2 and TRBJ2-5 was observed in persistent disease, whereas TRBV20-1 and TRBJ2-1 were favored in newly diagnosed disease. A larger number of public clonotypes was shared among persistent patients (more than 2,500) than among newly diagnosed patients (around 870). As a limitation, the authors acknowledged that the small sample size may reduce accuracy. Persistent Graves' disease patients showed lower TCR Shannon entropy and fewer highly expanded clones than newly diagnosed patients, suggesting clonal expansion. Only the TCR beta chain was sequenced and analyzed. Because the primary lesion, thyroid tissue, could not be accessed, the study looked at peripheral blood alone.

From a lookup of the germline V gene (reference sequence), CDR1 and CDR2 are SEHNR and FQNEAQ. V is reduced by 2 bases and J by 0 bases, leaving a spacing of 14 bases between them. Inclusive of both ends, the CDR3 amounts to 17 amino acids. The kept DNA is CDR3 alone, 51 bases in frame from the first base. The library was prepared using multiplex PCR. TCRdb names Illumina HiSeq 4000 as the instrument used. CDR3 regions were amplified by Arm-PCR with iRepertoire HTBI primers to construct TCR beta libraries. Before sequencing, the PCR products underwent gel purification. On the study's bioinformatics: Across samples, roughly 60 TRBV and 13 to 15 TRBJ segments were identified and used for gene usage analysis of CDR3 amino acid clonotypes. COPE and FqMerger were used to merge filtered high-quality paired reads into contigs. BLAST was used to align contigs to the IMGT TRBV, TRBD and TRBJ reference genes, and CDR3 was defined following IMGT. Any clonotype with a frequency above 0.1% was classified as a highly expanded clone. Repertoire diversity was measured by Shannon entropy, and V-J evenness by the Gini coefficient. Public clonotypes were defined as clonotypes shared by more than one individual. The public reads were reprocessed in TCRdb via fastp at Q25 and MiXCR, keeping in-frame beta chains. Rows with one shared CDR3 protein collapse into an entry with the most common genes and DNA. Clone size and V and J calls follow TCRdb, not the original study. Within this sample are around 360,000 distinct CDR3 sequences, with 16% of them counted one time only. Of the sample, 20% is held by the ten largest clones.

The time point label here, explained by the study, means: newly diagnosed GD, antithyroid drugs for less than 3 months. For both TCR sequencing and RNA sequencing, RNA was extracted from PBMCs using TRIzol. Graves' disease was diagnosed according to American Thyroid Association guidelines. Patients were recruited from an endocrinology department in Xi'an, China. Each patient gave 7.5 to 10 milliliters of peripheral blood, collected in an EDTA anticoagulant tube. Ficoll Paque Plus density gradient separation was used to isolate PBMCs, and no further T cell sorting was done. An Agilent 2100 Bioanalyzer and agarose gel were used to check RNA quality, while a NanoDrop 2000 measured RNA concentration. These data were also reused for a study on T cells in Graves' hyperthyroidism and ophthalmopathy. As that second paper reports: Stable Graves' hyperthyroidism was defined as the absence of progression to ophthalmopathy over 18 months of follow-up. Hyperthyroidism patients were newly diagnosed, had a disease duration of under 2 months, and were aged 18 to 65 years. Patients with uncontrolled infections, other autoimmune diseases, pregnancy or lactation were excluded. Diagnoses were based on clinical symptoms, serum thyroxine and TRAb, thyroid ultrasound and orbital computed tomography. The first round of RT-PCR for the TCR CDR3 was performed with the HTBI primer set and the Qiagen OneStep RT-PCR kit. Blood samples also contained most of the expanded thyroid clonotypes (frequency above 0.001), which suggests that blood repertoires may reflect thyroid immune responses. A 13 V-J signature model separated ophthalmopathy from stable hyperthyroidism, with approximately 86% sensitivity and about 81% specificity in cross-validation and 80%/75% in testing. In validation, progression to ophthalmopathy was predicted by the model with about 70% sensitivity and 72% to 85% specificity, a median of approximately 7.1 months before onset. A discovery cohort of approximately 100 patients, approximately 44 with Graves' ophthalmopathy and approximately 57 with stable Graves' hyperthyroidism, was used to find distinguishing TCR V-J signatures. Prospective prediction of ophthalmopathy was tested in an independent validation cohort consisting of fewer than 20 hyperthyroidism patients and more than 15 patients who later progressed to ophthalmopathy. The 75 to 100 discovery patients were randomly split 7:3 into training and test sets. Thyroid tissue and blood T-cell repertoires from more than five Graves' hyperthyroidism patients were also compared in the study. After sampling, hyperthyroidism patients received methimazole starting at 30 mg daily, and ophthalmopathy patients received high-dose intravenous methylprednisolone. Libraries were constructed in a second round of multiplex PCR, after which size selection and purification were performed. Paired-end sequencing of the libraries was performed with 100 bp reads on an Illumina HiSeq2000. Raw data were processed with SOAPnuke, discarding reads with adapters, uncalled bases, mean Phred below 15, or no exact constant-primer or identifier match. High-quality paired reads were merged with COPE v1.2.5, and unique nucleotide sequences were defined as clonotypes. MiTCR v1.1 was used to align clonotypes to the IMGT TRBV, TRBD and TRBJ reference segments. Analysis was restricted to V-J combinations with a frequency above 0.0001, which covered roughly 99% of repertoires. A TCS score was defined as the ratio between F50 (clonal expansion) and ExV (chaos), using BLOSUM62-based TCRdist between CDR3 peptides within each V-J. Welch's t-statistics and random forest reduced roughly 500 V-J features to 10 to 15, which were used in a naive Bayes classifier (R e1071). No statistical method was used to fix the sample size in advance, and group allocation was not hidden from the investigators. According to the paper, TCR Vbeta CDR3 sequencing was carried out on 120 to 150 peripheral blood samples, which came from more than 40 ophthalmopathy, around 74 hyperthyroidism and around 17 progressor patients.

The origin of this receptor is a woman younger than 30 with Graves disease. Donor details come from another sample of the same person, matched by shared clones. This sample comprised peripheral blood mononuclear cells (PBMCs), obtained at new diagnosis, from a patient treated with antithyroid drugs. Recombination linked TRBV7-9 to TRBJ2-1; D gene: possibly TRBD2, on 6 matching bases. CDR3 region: CASSLPAGRSSYNEQFL. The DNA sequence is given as TGTGCCAGCAGCTTACCCGCGGGGAGAAGCTCCTACAATGAGCAGTTCCTC.